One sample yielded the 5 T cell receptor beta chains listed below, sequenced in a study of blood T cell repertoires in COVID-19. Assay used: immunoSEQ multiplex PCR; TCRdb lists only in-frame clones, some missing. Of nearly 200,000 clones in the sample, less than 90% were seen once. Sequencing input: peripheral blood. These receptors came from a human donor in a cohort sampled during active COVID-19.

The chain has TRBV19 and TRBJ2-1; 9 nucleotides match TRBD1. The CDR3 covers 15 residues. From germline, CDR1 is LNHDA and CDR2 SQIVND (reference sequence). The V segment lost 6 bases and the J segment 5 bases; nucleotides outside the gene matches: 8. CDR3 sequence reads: CASSHIGTGNNEQFF. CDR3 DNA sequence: TGTGCCAGTAGCCACATCGGGACAGGGAACAATGAGCAGTTCTTC.

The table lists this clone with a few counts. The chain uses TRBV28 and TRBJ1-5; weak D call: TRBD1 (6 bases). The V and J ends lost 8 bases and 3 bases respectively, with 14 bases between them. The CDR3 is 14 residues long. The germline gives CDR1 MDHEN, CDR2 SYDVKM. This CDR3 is CASVIRGDNQPQHF. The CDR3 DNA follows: TGTGCCAGCGTTATCAGGGGAGACAATCAGCCCCAGCATTTT.

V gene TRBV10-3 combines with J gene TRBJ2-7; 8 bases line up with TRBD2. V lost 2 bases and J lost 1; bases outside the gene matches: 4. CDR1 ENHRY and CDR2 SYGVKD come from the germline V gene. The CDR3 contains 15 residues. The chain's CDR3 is CAISEAPSGSYEQYV. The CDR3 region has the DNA TGTGCCATCAGTGAGGCCCCTAGCGGGTCCTACGAGCAGTACGTC.

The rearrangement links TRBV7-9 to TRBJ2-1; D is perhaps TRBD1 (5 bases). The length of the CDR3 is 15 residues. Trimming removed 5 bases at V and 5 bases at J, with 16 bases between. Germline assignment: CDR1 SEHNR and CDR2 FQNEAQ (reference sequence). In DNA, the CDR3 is TGTGCCAGCAGCCCACAGTTGACAGACGACAATGAGCAGTTCTTC. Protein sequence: CASSPQLTDDNEQFF.

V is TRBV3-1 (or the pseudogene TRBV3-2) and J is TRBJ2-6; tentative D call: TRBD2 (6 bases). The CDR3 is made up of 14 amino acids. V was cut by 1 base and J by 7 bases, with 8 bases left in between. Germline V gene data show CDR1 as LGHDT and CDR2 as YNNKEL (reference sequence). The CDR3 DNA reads TGTGCCAGCAGCCAAGGGGGGGTAGCCAACGTCCTGACTTTC. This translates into CASSQGGVANVLTF.